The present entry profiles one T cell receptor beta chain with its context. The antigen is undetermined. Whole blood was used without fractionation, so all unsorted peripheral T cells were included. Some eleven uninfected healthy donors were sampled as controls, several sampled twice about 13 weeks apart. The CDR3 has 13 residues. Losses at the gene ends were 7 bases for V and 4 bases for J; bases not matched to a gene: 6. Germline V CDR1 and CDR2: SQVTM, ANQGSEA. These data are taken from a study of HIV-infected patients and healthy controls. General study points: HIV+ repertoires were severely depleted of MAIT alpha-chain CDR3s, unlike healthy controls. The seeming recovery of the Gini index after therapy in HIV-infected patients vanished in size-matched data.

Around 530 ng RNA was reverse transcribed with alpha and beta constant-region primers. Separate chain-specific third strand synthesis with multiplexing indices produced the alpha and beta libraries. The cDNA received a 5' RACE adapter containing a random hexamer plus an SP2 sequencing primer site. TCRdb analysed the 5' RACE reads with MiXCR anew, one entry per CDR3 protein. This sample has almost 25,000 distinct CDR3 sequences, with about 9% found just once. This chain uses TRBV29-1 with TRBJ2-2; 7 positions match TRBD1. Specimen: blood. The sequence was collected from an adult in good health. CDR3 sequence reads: CSAGDRVTGELFF. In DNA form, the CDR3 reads TGCAGCGCCGGTGACAGGGTCACCGGGGAGCTGTTTTTT.